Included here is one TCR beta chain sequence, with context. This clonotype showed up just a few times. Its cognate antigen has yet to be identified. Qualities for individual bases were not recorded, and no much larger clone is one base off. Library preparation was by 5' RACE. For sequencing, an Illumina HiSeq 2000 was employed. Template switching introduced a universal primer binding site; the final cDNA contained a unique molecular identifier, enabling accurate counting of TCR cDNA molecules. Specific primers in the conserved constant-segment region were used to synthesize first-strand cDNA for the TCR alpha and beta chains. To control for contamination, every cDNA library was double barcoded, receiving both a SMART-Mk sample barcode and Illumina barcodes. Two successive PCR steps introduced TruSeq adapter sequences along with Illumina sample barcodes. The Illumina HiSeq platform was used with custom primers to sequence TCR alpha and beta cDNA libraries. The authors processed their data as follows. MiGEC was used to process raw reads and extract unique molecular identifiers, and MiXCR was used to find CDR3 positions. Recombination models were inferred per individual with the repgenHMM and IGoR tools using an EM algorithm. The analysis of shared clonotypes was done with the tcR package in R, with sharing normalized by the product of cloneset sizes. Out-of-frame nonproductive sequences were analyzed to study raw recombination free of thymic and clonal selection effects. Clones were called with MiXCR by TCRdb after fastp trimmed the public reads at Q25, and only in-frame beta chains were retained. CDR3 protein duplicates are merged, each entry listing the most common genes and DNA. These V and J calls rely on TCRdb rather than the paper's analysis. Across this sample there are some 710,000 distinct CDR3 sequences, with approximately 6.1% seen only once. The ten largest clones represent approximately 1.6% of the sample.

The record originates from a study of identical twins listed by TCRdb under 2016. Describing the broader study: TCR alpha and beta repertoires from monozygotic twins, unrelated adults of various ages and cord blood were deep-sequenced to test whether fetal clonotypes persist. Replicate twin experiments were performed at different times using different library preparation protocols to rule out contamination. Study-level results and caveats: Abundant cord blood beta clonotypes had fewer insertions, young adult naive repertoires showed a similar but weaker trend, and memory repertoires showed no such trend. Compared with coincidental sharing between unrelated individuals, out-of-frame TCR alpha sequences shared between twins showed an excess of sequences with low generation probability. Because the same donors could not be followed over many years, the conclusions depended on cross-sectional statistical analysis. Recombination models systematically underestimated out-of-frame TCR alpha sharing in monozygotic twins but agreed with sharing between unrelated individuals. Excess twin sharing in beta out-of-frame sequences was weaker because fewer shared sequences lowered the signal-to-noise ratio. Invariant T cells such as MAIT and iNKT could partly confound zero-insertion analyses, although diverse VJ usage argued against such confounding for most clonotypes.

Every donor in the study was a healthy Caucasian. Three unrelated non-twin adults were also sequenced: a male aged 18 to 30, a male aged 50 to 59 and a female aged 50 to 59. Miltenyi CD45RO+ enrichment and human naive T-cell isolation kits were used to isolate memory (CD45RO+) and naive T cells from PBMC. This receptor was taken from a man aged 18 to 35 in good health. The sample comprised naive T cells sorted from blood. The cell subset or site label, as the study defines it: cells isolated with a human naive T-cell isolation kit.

The CDR3 has the sequence CASKKAFNVDEQFF. The DNA sequence is given as TGTGCCAGCAAAAAGGCCTTCAACGTGGATGAGCAGTTCTTC. This receptor chain uses TRBV14 and TRBJ2-1; confidence is insufficient to name the D gene. Looking up the germline V gene yields CDR1 SGHDN and CDR2 FVKESK. Cut back by 7 bases and 8 bases, the V and J ends lie 18 bases apart. Spanning cysteine to phenylalanine, the CDR3 consists of 14 amino acids. The retained sequence is limited to the CDR3, 42 bases, with the frame set at the first base.